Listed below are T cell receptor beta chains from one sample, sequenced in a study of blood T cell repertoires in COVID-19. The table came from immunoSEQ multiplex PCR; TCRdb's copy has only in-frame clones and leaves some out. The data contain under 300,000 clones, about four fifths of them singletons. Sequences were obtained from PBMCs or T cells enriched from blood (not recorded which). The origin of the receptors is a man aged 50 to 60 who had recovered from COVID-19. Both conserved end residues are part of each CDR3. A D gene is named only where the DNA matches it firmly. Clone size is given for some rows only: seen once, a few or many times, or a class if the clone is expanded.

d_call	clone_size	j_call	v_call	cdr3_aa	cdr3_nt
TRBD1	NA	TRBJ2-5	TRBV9	CASSQGQGASAVGETQYF	TGTGCCAGCAGCCAGGGACAGGGTGCCTCCGCTGTAGGGGAGACCCAGTACTTC
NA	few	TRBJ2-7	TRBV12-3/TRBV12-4	CASKPSAHYEQYF	TGTGCCAGCAAGCCTAGCGCTCACTACGAGCAGTACTTC
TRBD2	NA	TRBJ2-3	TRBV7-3	CASSAKAGTSTDTQYF	TGTGCCAGCAGCGCTAAAGCGGGAACTAGCACAGATACGCAGTATTTT
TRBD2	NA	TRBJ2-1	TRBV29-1	CSVAPGTSGGFGAYNEQFF	TGCAGCGTCGCGCCCGGGACTAGCGGGGGGTTCGGCGCCTACAATGAGCAGTTCTTC
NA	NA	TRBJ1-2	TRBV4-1	CASSQDQVRDRYTF	TGCGCCAGCAGCCAAGATCAGGTTCGGGATCGCTACACCTTC
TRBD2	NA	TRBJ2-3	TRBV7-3	CASSRGSGGTDTQYF	TGTGCCAGCAGCCGCGGGAGCGGGGGCACAGATACGCAGTATTTT
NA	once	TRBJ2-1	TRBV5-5	CASSSGLPGEQFF	TGTGCCAGCAGCTCGGGACTCCCGGGAGAGCAGTTCTTC
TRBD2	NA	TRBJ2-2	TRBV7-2	CASSSRLAGSTGELFF	TGTGCCAGCAGCTCAAGACTAGCGGGGTCCACCGGGGAGCTGTTTTTT
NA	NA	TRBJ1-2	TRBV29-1	CSVEDQGRSRRYGYTF	TGCAGCGTTGAAGATCAAGGGAGATCCCGCCGCTATGGCTACACCTTC
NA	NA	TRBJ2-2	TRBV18	CASSTGIANTGELFF	TGTGCCAGCTCGACAGGAATAGCGAACACCGGGGAGCTGTTTTTT
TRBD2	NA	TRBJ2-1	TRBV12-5	CASGWGLNNEQFF	TGTGCTAGTGGATGGGGACTAAACAATGAGCAGTTCTTC
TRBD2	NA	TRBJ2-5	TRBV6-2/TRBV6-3	CASSLTSGGVKETQYF	TGTGCCAGCAGTCTGACTAGCGGGGGGGTAAAGGAGACCCAGTACTTC
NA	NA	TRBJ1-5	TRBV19	CASSKTGLRNQPQHF	TGTGCCAGTAGTAAAACAGGGCTACGCAATCAGCCCCAGCATTTT